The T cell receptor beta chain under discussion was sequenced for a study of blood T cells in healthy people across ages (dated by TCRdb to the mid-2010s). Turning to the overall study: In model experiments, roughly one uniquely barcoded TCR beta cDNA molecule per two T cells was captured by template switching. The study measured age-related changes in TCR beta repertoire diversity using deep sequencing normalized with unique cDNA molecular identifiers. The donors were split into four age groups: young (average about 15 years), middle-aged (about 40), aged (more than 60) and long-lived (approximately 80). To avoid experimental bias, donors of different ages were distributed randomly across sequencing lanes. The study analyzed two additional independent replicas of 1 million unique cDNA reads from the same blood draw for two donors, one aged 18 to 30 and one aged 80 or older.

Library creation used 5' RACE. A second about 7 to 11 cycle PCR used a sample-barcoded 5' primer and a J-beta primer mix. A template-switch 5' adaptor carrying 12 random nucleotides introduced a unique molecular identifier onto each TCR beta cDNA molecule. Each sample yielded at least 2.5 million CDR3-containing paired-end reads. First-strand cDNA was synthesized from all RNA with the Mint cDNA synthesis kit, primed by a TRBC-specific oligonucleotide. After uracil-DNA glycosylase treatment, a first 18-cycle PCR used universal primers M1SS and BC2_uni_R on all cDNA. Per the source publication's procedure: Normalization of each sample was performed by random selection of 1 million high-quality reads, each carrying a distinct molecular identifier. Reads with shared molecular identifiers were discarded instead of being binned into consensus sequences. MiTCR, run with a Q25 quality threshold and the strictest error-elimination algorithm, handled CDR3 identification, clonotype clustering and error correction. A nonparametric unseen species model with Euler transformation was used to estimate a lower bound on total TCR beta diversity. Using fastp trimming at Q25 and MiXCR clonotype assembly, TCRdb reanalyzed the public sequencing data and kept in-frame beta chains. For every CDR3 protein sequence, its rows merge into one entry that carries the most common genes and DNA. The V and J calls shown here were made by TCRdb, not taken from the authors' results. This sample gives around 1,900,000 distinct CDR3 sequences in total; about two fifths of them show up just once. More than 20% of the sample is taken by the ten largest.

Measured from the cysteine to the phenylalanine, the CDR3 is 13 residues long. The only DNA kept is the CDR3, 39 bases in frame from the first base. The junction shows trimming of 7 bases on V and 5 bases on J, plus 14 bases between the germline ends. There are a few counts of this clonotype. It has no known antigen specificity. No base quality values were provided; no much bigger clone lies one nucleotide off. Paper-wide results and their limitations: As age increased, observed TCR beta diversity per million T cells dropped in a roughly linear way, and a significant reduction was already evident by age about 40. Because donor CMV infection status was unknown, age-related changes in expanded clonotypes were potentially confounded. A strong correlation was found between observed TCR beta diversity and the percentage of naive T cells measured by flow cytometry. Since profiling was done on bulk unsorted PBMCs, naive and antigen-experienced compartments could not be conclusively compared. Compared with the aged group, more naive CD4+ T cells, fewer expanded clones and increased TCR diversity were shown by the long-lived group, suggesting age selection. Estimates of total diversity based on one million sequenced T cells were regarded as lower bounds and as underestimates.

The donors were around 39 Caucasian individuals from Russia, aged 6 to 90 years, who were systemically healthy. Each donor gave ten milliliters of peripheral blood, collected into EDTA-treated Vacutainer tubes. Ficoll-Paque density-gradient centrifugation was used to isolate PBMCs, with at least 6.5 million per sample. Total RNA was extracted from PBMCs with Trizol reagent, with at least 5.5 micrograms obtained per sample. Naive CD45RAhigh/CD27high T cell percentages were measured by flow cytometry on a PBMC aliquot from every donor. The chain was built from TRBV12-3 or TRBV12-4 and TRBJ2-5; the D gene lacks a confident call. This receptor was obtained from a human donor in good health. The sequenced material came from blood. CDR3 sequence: CASTLGGLETQYF. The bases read TGTGCCAGCACCCTGGGTGGGCTGGAGACCCAGTACTTC.